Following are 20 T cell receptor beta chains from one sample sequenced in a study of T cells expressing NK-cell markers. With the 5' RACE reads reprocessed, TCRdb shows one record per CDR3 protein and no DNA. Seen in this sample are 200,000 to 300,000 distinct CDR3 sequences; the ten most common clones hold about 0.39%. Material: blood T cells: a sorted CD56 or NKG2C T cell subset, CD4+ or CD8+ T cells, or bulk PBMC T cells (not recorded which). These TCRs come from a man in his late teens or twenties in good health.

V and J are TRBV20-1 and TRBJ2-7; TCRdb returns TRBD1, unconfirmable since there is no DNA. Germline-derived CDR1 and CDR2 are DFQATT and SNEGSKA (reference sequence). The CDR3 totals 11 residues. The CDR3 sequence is CSARGVSEQYF.

The CDR3 loop is CASSQALGSNQPQHF. J is TRBJ1-5 and V is TRBV3-1. Per germline, CDR1 LGHDT and CDR2 YNNKEL (reference sequence). The CDR3 runs 15 residues.

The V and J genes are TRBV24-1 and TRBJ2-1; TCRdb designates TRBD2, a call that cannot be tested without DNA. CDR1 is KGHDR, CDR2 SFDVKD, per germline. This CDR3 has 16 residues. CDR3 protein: CATSDLRLAGVNEQFF.

The CDR3 region is CASSPLLTITSYEQYF. V is TRBV18 and J is TRBJ2-7. CDR1 is KGHSH, CDR2 LQKENI, per germline. The CDR3 loop spans 16 amino acids.

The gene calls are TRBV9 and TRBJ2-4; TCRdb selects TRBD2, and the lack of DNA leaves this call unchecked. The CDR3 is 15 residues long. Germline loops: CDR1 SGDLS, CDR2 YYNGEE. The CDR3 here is CASSVEGSAKNIQYF.

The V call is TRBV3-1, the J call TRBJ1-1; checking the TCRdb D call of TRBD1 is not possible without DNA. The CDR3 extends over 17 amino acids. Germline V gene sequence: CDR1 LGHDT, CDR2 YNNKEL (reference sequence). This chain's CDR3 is CASSQDLSIQGDTEAFF.

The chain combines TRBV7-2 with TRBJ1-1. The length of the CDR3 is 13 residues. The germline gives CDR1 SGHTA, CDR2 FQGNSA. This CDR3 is CASSSRFGFEAFF.

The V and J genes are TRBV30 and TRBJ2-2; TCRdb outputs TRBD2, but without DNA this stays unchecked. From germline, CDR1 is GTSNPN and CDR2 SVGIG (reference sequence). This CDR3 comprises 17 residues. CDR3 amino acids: CAWIAVTSGMYTGELFF. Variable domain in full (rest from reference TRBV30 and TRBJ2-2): SQTIHQWPATLVQPVGSPLSLECTVEGTSNPNLYWYRQAAGRGLQLLFYSVGIGQISSEVPQNLSASRPQDRQFILSSKKLLLSDSGFYLCAWIAVTSGMYTGELFFGEGSRLTVL.

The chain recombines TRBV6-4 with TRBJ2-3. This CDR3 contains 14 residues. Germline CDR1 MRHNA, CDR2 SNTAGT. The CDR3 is CASSDSGGADTQYF.

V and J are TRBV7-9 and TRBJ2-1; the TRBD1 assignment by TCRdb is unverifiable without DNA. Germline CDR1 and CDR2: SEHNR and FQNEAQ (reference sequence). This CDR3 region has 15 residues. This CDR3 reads CASSFVGGGSNEQFF.

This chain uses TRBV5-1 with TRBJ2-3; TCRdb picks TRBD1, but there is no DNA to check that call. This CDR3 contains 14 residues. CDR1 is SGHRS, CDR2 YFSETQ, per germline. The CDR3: CASSTGAIGDTQYF.

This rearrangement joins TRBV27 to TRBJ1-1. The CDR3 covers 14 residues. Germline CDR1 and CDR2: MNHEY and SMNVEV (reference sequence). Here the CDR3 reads CASSFLRGNTEAFF.

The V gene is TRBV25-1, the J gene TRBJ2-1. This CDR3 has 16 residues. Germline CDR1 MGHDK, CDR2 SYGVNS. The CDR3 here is CASSEKSGRAHNEQFF. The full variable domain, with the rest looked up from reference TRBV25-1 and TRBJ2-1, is EADIYQTPRYLVIGTGKKITLECSQTMGHDKMYWYQQDPGMELHLIHYSYGVNSTEKGDLSSESTVSRIRTEHFPLTLESARPSHTSQYLCASSEKSGRAHNEQFFGPGTRLTVL.

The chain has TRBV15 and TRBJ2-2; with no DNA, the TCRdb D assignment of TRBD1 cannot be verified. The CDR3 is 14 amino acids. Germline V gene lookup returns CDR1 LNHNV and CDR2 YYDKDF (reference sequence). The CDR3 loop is CATSRGPDTGELFF.

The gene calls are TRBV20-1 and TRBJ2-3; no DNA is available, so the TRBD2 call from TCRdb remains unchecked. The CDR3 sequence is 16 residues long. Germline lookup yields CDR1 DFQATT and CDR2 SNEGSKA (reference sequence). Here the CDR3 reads CSANDGLAGGRGTQYF.

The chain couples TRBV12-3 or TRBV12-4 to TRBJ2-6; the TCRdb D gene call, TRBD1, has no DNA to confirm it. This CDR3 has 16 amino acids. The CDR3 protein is CASTGQVASGANVLTF.

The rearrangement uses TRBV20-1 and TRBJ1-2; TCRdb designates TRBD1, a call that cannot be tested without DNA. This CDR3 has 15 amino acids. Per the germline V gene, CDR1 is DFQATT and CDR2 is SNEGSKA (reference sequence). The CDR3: CSADTGTDRSYGYTF.

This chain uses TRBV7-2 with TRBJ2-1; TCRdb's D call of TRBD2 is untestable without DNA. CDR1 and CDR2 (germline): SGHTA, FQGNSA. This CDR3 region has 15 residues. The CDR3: CASSLGSGTYNEQFF. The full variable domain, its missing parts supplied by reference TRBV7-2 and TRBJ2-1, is GAGVSQSPSNKVTEKGKDVELRCDPISGHTALYWYRQSLGQGLEFLIYFQGNSAPDKSGLPSDRFSAERTGGSVSTLTIQRTQQEDSAVYLCASSLGSGTYNEQFFGPGTRLTVL.

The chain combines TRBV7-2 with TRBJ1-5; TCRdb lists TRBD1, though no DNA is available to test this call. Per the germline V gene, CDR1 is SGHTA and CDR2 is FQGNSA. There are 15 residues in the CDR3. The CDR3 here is CASSAGEVGNQPQHF. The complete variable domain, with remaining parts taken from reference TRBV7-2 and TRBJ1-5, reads GAGVSQSPSNKVTEKGKDVELRCDPISGHTALYWYRQSLGQGLEFLIYFQGNSAPDKSGLPSDRFSAERTGGSVSTLTIQRTQQEDSAVYLCASSAGEVGNQPQHFGDGTRLSIL.

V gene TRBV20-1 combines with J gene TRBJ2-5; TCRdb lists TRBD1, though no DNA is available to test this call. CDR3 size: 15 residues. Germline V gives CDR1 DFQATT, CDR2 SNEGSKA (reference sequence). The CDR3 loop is CSARGFRGTGETQYF.